This is a list of T cell receptor beta chains from one sample in a study of blood T cell repertoires in COVID-19. TCRdb's table, derived via immunoSEQ multiplex PCR, lists solely in-frame clones and lacks some. The table shows around 100,000 clones, with 75% to 90% occurring only once. Sequenced input: peripheral blood. These receptors all come from a woman aged 70-85 years with acute or convalescent COVID-19. Both conserved end residues are part of each CDR3. The order of the fields is D gene, CDR3 length, V gene, J gene, clone size, CDR3 protein, CDR3 DNA. D genes are given only for firm matches. A row's size may be missing; if present it is once, few, many or a size class.

NA,13,TRBV5-1,TRBJ2-1,NA,CASSLALYNEQFF,TGCGCCAGCAGCTTGGCACTATACAATGAGCAGTTCTTC
TRBD2,17,TRBV2,TRBJ2-3,once,CASRLGLAGVYTDTQYF,TGTGCCAGCAGGCTCGGACTAGCGGGGGTGTACACAGATACGCAGTATTTT
NA,13,TRBV7-9,TRBJ1-5,NA,CASSLGEYQPQHF,TGTGCCAGCAGCTTAGGAGAATATCAGCCCCAGCATTTT
NA,16,TRBV19,TRBJ1-6,many,CASSSTASSYNSPLHF,TGTGCCAGTAGTTCGACAGCCAGCTCCTATAATTCACCCCTCCACTTT
NA,13,TRBV3-1/TRBV3-2,TRBJ1-2,NA,CASSQDIGRGYTF,TGTGCCAGCAGCCAAGATATTGGCAGGGGCTACACCTTC
TRBD2,17,TRBV4-2,TRBJ2-3,NA,CASSQDPSSGGSMTQYF,TGTGCCAGCAGCCAAGATCCCTCTAGCGGGGGGTCTATGACGCAGTATTTT
NA,12,TRBV28,TRBJ1-1,NA,CASRQGGTEAFF,TGTGCCAGCAGACAAGGGGGCACTGAAGCTTTCTTT
TRBD1,17,TRBV19,TRBJ2-7,NA,CAIYSWSGTGDSYEQYF,TGTGCCATCTATTCGTGGTCCGGGACAGGGGACTCCTACGAGCAGTACTTC
TRBD2,13,TRBV3-1/TRBV3-2,TRBJ2-7,NA,CASSQFTSGEQYF,TGTGCCAGCAGCCAGTTTACTAGCGGCGAGCAGTACTTC
NA,15,TRBV28,TRBJ1-6,NA,CATRGGLGDNSPLHF,TGTGCCACCCGGGGGGGGCTGGGAGATAATTCACCCCTCCACTTT
TRBD1,14,TRBV2,TRBJ1-2,NA,CASESSGGQHGYTF,TGTGCCAGCGAGTCCTCAGGGGGCCAACATGGCTACACCTTC
NA,15,TRBV2,TRBJ2-1,NA,CASSGLGVLGGEQFF,TGTGCCAGCAGTGGATTGGGTGTGCTAGGTGGTGAGCAGTTCTTC
TRBD1,13,TRBV6-5,TRBJ2-7,NA,CASRTGTGGEQYF,TGTGCCAGCAGGACCGGGACAGGGGGCGAGCAGTACTTC
NA,14,TRBV6-2/TRBV6-3,TRBJ1-6,few,CASSFRVSDSPLHF,TGTGCCAGCAGTTTCCGGGTCTCGGATTCACCCCTCCACTTT
NA,14,TRBV10-1,TRBJ2-5,once,CASSESWGPETQYF,TGCGCCAGCAGTGAGTCGTGGGGCCCGGAGACCCAGTACTTC
NA,12,TRBV24-1,TRBJ2-5,NA,CATSAGPETQYF,TGTGCCACCAGTGCGGGTCCAGAGACCCAGTACTTC
NA,15,TRBV24-1,TRBJ2-1,once,CATTGVKSSYNEQFF,TGTGCCACCACGGGAGTTAAGAGCTCCTACAATGAGCAGTTCTTC
TRBD1,15,TRBV3-1/TRBV3-2,TRBJ2-5,NA,CASSQYPQGWETQYF,TGTGCCAGCAGCCAATACCCACAGGGGTGGGAGACCCAGTACTTC
NA,14,TRBV7-9,TRBJ1-6,NA,CASSSGLEGSPLHF,TGTGCCAGCAGCTCCGGACTGGAGGGTTCACCCCTCCACTTT
NA,16,TRBV6-1,TRBJ1-6,NA,CASSVTKLSYNSPLHF,TGTGCCAGCAGTGTGACAAAACTCTCTTATAATTCACCCCTCCACTTT
NA,14,TRBV9,TRBJ2-2,NA,CASSVGLASGELFF,TGTGCCAGCAGCGTAGGGTTAGCTTCCGGGGAGCTGTTTTTT
NA,15,TRBV21-1,TRBJ2-2,NA,CASRTGLANTGELFF,TGTGCCAGCAGAACGGGACTAGCGAACACCGGGGAGCTGTTTTTT
NA,13,TRBV6-5,TRBJ2-2,NA,CASRGVNTGELFF,TGTGCCAGCAGGGGAGTTAACACCGGGGAGCTGTTTTTT
NA,13,TRBV18,TRBJ1-2,few,CASSPGPDYGYTF,TGTGCCAGCTCACCGGGGCCGGACTATGGCTACACCTTC
NA,13,TRBV2,TRBJ1-5,NA,CASSEEGAGPQHF,TGTGCCAGCAGTGAAGAGGGAGCCGGGCCCCAGCATTTT
TRBD1,14,TRBV7-8,TRBJ2-1,few,CASTPRRQGPEQFF,TGTGCCAGCACCCCTCGCCGACAGGGGCCTGAGCAGTTCTTC
NA,16,TRBV6-1,TRBJ2-5,NA,CASSEAIGQGSETQYF,TGTGCCAGCAGTGAAGCGATCGGGCAGGGTTCAGAGACCCAGTACTTC
NA,15,TRBV5-1,TRBJ2-3,NA,CASSLVGPPRDTQYF,TGCGCCAGCAGCTTGGTTGGGCCCCCCCGGGATACGCAGTATTTT
NA,14,TRBV2,TRBJ1-2,NA,CASSAGQIHYGYTF,TGTGCCAGCAGTGCCGGACAAATCCACTATGGCTACACCTTC
TRBD1,16,TRBV7-9,TRBJ2-1,NA,CASSQAYRGLYNEQFF,TGTGCCAGCAGCCAGGCCTACAGGGGGCTCTACAATGAGCAGTTCTTC
NA,13,TRBV28,TRBJ1-2,NA,CASRHDRYYGYTF,TGTGCCAGCAGACACGACAGATACTATGGCTACACCTTC
TRBD2,15,TRBV27,TRBJ2-2,once,CASSSTTSGAGELFF,TGTGCCAGCAGTTCGACGACTAGCGGGGCCGGGGAGCTGTTTTTT
TRBD1,15,TRBV2,TRBJ1-5,few,CASSRDRGSNQPQHF,TGTGCCAGCAGTCGGGACAGGGGAAGCAATCAGCCCCAGCATTTT
TRBD2,16,TRBV5-1,TRBJ2-3,NA,CASSLGGSAGTDTQYF,TGCGCCAGCAGTCTGGGAGGGAGTGCCGGCACAGATACGCAGTATTTT
TRBD2,15,TRBV15,TRBJ2-1,NA,CATSRQGPGGNEQFF,TGTGCCACCAGCAGACAGGGCCCCGGGGGGAATGAGCAGTTCTTC
TRBD1,14,TRBV5-4,TRBJ2-7,NA,CASSRDRDSYEQYF,TGTGCCAGCAGCCGGGACAGGGATTCCTACGAGCAGTACTTC
NA,14,TRBV24-1,TRBJ2-1,NA,CATSEGDSFNEQFF,TGTGCCACCAGTGAAGGTGACAGTTTTAATGAGCAGTTCTTC
NA,16,TRBV28,TRBJ2-6,once,CASSGGVPSGANVLTF,TGTGCCAGCAGCGGCGGGGTGCCCTCTGGGGCCAACGTCCTGACTTTC
TRBD2,15,TRBV9,TRBJ2-3,NA,CASSVGGGGLDTQYF,TGTGCCAGCAGCGTAGGAGGCGGGGGGCTGGATACGCAGTATTTT
TRBD1,12,TRBV9,TRBJ2-7,NA,CASSGQGYEQYF,TGTGCCAGCAGCGGACAGGGTTACGAGCAGTACTTC
NA,17,TRBV3-1/TRBV3-2,TRBJ1-1,NA,CASSPYHPRSGNTEAFF,TGTGCCAGCAGCCCTTACCACCCCCGCTCAGGGAACACTGAAGCTTTCTTT
NA,16,TRBV15,TRBJ1-1,NA,CATSRGLIREETEAFF,TGTGCCACCAGCAGAGGGCTTATCAGGGAAGAAACTGAAGCTTTCTTT
TRBD2,13,TRBV3-1/TRBV3-2,TRBJ2-7,NA,CASSYSGTYEQYF,TGTGCCAGCAGCTATAGCGGGACCTACGAGCAGTACTTC
NA,11,TRBV12-3/TRBV12-4,TRBJ1-1,NA,CASSPGIKAFF,TGTGCCAGCAGTCCGGGGATAAAAGCTTTCTTT
TRBD2,14,TRBV5-1,TRBJ2-7,NA,CASSRSGGESEQYF,TGCGCCAGCAGCCGTAGCGGGGGGGAGAGCGAGCAGTACTTC
NA,16,TRBV18,TRBJ1-3,NA,CASSPRQGDFGNTIYF,TGTGCCAGCTCACCACGCCAGGGTGATTTCGGAAACACCATATATTTT
NA,13,TRBV19,TRBJ1-1,NA,CASSTGVGTEAFF,TGTGCCAGTAGTACAGGGGTGGGCACTGAAGCTTTCTTT
NA,13,TRBV20-1,TRBJ2-7,NA,CSASSTQAYEQYF,TGCAGTGCTAGTAGCACTCAAGCCTACGAGCAGTACTTC
TRBD2,20,TRBV4-2,TRBJ2-2,NA,CASTPTSGGWGSGDTGELFF,TGTGCCAGCACCCCGACTAGCGGGGGGTGGGGCAGCGGGGACACCGGGGAGCTGTTTTTT
TRBD1,15,TRBV18,TRBJ1-3,NA,CASSPGQGRGNTIYF,TGTGCCAGCTCACCGGGACAGGGTCGAGGAAACACCATATATTTT
TRBD1,15,TRBV13,TRBJ2-2,NA,CASSPRQGYTGELFF,TGTGCCAGCAGCCCCAGACAGGGTTACACCGGGGAGCTGTTTTTT
TRBD2,15,TRBV2,TRBJ2-7,NA,CASTEETSGTYEQYF,TGTGCCAGCACCGAAGAGACTAGCGGGACCTACGAGCAGTACTTC
TRBD1,15,TRBV3-1/TRBV3-2,TRBJ1-4,NA,CASSRGQGAGEKLFF,TGTGCCAGCAGCCGAGGACAGGGGGCGGGGGAAAAACTGTTTTTT
NA,16,TRBV21-1,TRBJ2-7,NA,CASRWGKRENSYEQYF,TGTGCCAGCAGGTGGGGCAAGCGGGAGAACTCCTACGAGCAGTACTTC
TRBD1,13,TRBV29-1,TRBJ2-2,NA,CSVGGTAASELFF,TGCAGCGTTGGGGGGACAGCTGCGTCGGAGCTGTTTTTT
TRBD1,15,TRBV28,TRBJ2-3,NA,CASRPTGVSTDTQYF,TGTGCCAGCAGGCCAACAGGGGTTAGCACAGATACGCAGTATTTT
TRBD1,15,TRBV24-1,TRBJ1-1,NA,CATSEGTGGRAEAFF,TGTGCCACCAGTGAGGGGACAGGGGGAAGGGCTGAAGCTTTCTTT
NA,14,TRBV25-1,TRBJ1-1,once,CASSETIRGTAAFF,TGTGCCAGCAGTGAAACGATACGTGGGACTGCAGCTTTCTTT